This entry lists 12 T cell receptor beta chains sequenced from one sample in a study of early T cells in non-severe SARS-CoV-2 infection. TCRdb passed the 5' RACE reads through MiXCR, listing each CDR3 protein once. This table holds about 48,000 distinct CDR3 sequences, approximately 13% found once. The sample comprised whole blood. The receptors come from an adult who was a healthcare worker with PCR-confirmed SARS-CoV-2 infection or an uninfected control (not recorded which).

This clonotype was counted at least ten times. The V call is TRBV2, the J call TRBJ2-3; 9 bases are shared with TRBD2. The CDR3 loop spans 15 amino acids. Germline assignment: CDR1 SNHLY and CDR2 FYNNEI. The V segment lost 8 bases and the J segment 1 base; nucleotides outside the gene matches: 7. The CDR3 here is CASPKEREGTDTQYF. In nucleotides, the CDR3 is TGTGCCAGCCCTAAGGAGCGGGAGGGCACAGATACGCAGTATTTT.

The rearrangement uses TRBV12-3 or TRBV12-4 and TRBJ2-1; TRBD1 or TRBD2 may be the D gene (5 bases each). CDR3 length: 16 amino acids. Trimming stripped 3 bases from V and 8 bases from J, with 20 bases between. Here the CDR3 reads CASSLKSGRRGDEQFF. The CDR3 DNA reads TGTGCCAGCAGTTTGAAAAGCGGCCGCCGAGGGGATGAGCAGTTCTTC.

In this sample, this clonotype turned up many times. The chain is built from TRBV27 and TRBJ1-6, with no clear D. Germline values: CDR1 MNHEY, CDR2 SMNVEV (reference sequence). Trimming shortened V by 6 bases and J by 4 bases, and 13 bases separated the two germline ends. The CDR3 runs to 15 residues. The CDR3 loop reads CASSLSTAYNSPLHF. CDR3 DNA sequence: TGTGCCAGCAGCCTGTCCACAGCTTATAATTCACCCCTCCACTTT.

On this clonotype: One end of the junction fails to match germline, which may point to a read error. CDR3 coding DNA: TGTGTCTGGAGAGCCTGGCTAGCGGGAGGAACAGATACGCAGTATTTT. Translated, it gives CVWRAWLAGGTDTQYF. This sequence joins TRBV30 and TRBJ2-3; TRBD2 aligns across 11 bases. This CDR3 spans 16 amino acids. The germline gives CDR1 GTSNPN, CDR2 SVGIG (reference sequence).

The rearrangement joins TRBV10-3 to TRBJ2-7; D is unclear. Trimming took 3 bases from V and 4 from J, leaving 4 bases between them. The CDR3 extends over 11 amino acids. Germline CDR1 is ENHRY and CDR2 is SYGVKD. The CDR3 sequence: CAISEGYEQYF. CDR3 DNA sequence: TGTGCCATCAGTGAAGGGTACGAGCAGTACTTC.

This clonotype was recorded many times. J is TRBJ1-5 and V is TRBV30; 7 nucleotides match TRBD1. V gave up 4 bases and J gave up 1 base; unmatched junction bases: 1. This CDR3 has 13 amino acids. CDR1 GTSNPN and CDR2 SVGIG come from the germline V gene (reference sequence). Here the CDR3 DNA reads TGTGCCTGGACACAGGGGAGCAATCAGCCCCAGCATTTT. It is translated as CAWTQGSNQPQHF.

This clonotype was seen many times. The rearrangement links TRBV28 to TRBJ2-6; D remains unclear. The CDR3 contains 15 residues. Trimming removed 5 bases from V and 3 bases from J, with 11 bases in between. Per the germline V gene, CDR1 is MDHEN and CDR2 is SYDVKM. CDR3 residues: CASSPHSGGANVLTF. CDR3 sequence (DNA): TGTGCCAGCAGTCCCCACTCCGGTGGGGCCAACGTCCTGACTTTC.

This clonotype showed up many times. The chain recombines TRBV29-1 with TRBJ2-1; D is unclear. V was pared by 1 base and J by 4 bases, with 14 bases between. This CDR3 has 15 residues. The germline V gene has CDR1 SQVTM and CDR2 ANQGSEA. The CDR3: CSVEGNQTVYNEQFF. For the CDR3, the DNA is TGCAGCGTTGAAGGGAACCAGACTGTTTACAATGAGCAGTTCTTC.

This clonotype was detected many times. This chain joins TRBV7-2 and TRBJ2-2, with 13 bases matching TRBD2. Unmatched junction bases numbered 5, after V lost 5 bases and J lost 5 bases. CDR1 and CDR2 (germline): SGHTA, FQGNSA. The CDR3 is made up of 16 amino acids. The CDR3 DNA reads as TGTGCCAGCAGCAGGGGACTAGCGGGGCTAACCGGGGAGCTGTTTTTT. Translated, it gives CASSRGLAGLTGELFF.

This rearrangement joins TRBV20-1 to TRBJ2-2; 7 bases agree with TRBD1. The CDR3 is made up of 15 amino acids. Germline CDR1 DFQATT, CDR2 SNEGSKA (reference sequence). V lost 0 bases, J lost 5 bases, and 6 bases stayed unmatched. In nucleotides, the CDR3 is TGCAGTGCTAGAGATGGGCAGGGGGATACCGGGGAGCTGTTTTTT. Amino acids: CSARDGQGDTGELFF.

This clonotype was seen more than once but under ten times. This chain joins TRBV7-2 and TRBJ2-3, with 12 bases matching TRBD2. Germline V CDR1 and CDR2: SGHTA, FQGNSA. This CDR3 is 15 amino acids long. V dropped 5 bases and J dropped 4; count of bases not matched to a gene: 4. The CDR3 DNA is TGTGCCAGCAGCCTGCTAGCGGGAGGGGCAGATACGCAGTATTTT. Amino acid sequence: CASSLLAGGADTQYF.

This clonotype appeared many times. The chain is built from TRBV28 and TRBJ2-1; 10 nucleotides align to TRBD2. Germline-derived CDR1 and CDR2 are MDHEN and SYDVKM. V was pared by 4 bases and J by 3 bases, with 12 bases of the junction left unmatched. The CDR3 runs to 18 residues. CDR3 bases: TGTGCCAGCAGTTCAATGTCCGGGACTAGCGAGGTCTACAATGAGCAGTTCTTC. It specifies CASSSMSGTSEVYNEQFF.